A selection of T cell receptor beta chains follows, all from one sample in a study of blood T cell repertoires in COVID-19. Clones were read by immunoSEQ multiplex PCR, and TCRdb kept only the in-frame ones, dropping some. The table has 55,000 to 90,000 clones, about 89% seen once; the top ten hold roughly 13%. The material sequenced was peripheral blood. The receptors come from a woman aged 55-75 years with acute or convalescent COVID-19. CDR3s include the opening cysteine and the closing phenylalanine or tryptophan. The D gene is left open where the match is weak. Expanded clones are given a class, and other clones once, few, many or no size at all.

d_gene,abundance,v_gene,j_gene,CDR3aa,CDR3nt
.,.,TRBV27,TRBJ1-5,CASSLSPTADQPQHF,TGTGCCAGCAGTTTATCCCCGACAGCAGACCAGCCCCAGCATTTT
.,.,TRBV30,TRBJ1-2,CAWSYSTAYGYTF,TGTGCCTGGAGTTATTCGACAGCCTATGGCTACACCTTC
TRBD2,.,TRBV7-9,TRBJ2-3,CASSSLAGGRYTQYF,TGTGCCAGCAGCTCCCTAGCGGGGGGGCGGTATACGCAGTATTTT
.,.,TRBV2,TRBJ1-5,CASRGQTYQPQHF,TGTGCCAGCAGAGGACAGACGTATCAGCCCCAGCATTTT
.,few,TRBV4-2,TRBJ2-6,CASSSPGGVHSGANVLTF,TGTGCCAGCAGTTCCCCAGGCGGGGTCCACTCTGGGGCCAACGTCCTGACTTTC
.,.,TRBV7-9,TRBJ2-3,CASSLEGPITDTQYF,TGTGCCAGCAGCTTGGAGGGGCCCATCACAGATACGCAGTATTTT
.,.,TRBV7-2,TRBJ2-7,CASSLKAPLWSEQYF,TGTGCCAGCAGCTTAAAAGCCCCCCTTTGGAGTGAGCAGTACTTC
.,.,TRBV5-1,TRBJ2-5,CASSFRETQYF,TGCGCCAGCAGCTTTCGAGAGACCCAGTACTTC
.,.,TRBV19,TRBJ1-1,CASASGDNWDTEAFF,TGTGCCAGTGCCTCAGGGGATAATTGGGACACTGAAGCTTTCTTT
.,.,TRBV6-5,TRBJ2-2,CASSPRGTGELFF,TGTGCCAGCAGTCCGAGGGGGACCGGGGAGCTGTTTTTT
.,.,TRBV5-1,TRBJ1-4,CASSDPTGINEKLFF,TGCGCCAGCAGCGATCCGACAGGCATTAATGAAAAACTGTTTTTT
.,.,TRBV3-1/TRBV3-2,TRBJ2-7,CATEGVYEQYF,TGTGCCACCGAGGGGGTCTACGAGCAGTACTTC
.,.,TRBV7-8,TRBJ1-2,CASSLLGGANYGYTF,TGTGCCAGCAGCTTACTCGGGGGTGCTAACTATGGCTACACCTTC
.,.,TRBV3-1/TRBV3-2,TRBJ1-6,CASSQWETGSPLHF,TGTGCCAGCAGCCAATGGGAAACAGGTTCACCCCTCCACTTT
TRBD2,few,TRBV11-2,TRBJ2-2,CASSLEKLAGAELFF,TGTGCCAGCAGCTTAGAAAAGCTAGCGGGGGCAGAGCTGTTTTTT
.,.,TRBV28,TRBJ2-6,CASGYHRTGANVLTF,TGTGCCAGCGGATACCACAGGACTGGGGCCAACGTCCTGACTTTC
TRBD2,.,TRBV6-1,TRBJ2-3,CASSESPLRGGRNTQYF,TGTGCCAGCAGTGAATCCCCCCTCCGGGGGGGCCGAAATACGCAGTATTTT
TRBD1,.,TRBV7-8,TRBJ2-5,CASSHRTGYQETQYF,TGTGCCAGCAGCCACAGGACAGGGTACCAAGAGACCCAGTACTTC
.,few,TRBV27,TRBJ1-4,CASSLSQGRRNEKLFF,TGTGCCAGCAGTTTATCCCAGGGTCGAAGGAATGAAAAACTGTTTTTT
TRBD2,.,TRBV7-8,TRBJ2-7,CASSLRRGESYEQYF,TGTGCCAGCAGCTTACGACGGGGGGAATCCTACGAGCAGTACTTC
TRBD2,once,TRBV7-7,TRBJ2-5,CASSPSGREETQYF,TGTGCCAGCAGCCCCAGCGGGAGGGAAGAGACCCAGTACTTC
TRBD1,.,TRBV9,TRBJ2-7,CASSVEVGQTYEQYF,TGTGCCAGCAGCGTAGAGGTGGGACAGACCTACGAGCAGTACTTC
.,.,TRBV28,TRBJ2-7,CASSFPGRPYEQYF,TGTGCCAGCAGTTTCCCAGGCCGACCCTACGAGCAGTACTTC
.,.,TRBV19,TRBJ2-7,CASSIGSGEYEQYF,TGTGCCAGTAGTATTGGTTCAGGGGAGTACGAGCAGTACTTC